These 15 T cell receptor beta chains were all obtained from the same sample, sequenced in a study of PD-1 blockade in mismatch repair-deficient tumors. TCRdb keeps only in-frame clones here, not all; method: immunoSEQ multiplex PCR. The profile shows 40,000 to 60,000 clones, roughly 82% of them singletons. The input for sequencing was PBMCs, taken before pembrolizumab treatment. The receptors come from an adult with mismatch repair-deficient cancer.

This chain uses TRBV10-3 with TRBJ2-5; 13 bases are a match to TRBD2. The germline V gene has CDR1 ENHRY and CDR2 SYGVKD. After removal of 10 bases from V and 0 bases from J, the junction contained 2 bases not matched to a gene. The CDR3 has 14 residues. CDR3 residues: CASGTSGNQETQYF. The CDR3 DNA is TGTGCCAGCGGGACTAGCGGGAACCAAGAGACCCAGTACTTC.

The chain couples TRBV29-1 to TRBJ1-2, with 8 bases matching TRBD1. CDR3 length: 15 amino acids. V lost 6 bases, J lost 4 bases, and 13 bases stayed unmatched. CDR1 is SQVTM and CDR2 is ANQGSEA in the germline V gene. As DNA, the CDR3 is TGCAGCGTGTCGACAGGGGATTTCACAACCTATGGCTACACCTTC. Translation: CSVSTGDFTTYGYTF.

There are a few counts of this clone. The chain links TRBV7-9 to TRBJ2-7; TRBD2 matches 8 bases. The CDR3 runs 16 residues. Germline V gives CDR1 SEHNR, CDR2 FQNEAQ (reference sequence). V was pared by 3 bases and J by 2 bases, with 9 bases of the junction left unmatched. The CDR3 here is CASSFVPGLGTYEQYF. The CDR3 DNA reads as TGTGCCAGCAGCTTCGTTCCGGGACTAGGGACCTACGAGCAGTACTTC.

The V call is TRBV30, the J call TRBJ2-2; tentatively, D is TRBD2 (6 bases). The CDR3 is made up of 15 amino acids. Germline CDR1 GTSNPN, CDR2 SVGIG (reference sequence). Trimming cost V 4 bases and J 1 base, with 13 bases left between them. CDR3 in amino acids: CAWTPRGRNTGELFF. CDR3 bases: TGTGCCTGGACTCCCCGGGGGAGGAACACCGGGGAGCTGTTTTTT.

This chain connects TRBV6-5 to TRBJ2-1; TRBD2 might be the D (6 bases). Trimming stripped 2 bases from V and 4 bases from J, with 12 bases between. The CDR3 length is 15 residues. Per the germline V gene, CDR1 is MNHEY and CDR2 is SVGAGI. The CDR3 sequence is CASSYNGGAYNEQFF. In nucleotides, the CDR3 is TGTGCCAGCAGTTACAATGGCGGGGCATACAATGAGCAGTTCTTC.

CDR3 in amino acids: CASSGQGLGNQPQHF. Written as DNA, the CDR3 is TGTGCCAGCAGTGGACAGGGTCTCGGCAATCAGCCCCAGCATTTT. The chain links TRBV25-1 to TRBJ1-5, with 7 bases fitting TRBD1. This CDR3 is built from 15 residues. Trimming removed 4 bases from V and 2 bases from J; junction bases left unmatched: 5. Germline V CDR1 and CDR2: MGHDK, SYGVNS.

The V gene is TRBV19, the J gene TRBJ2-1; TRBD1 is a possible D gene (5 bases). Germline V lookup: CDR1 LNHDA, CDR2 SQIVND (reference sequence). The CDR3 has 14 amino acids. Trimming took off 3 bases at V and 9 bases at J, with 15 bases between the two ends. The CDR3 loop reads CASSIYWGPSEQFF. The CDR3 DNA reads TGTGCCAGTAGTATCTACTGGGGCCCGAGTGAGCAGTTCTTC. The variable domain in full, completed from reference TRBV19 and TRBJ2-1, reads DGGITQSPKYLFRKEGQNVTLSCEQNLNHDAMYWYRQDPGQGLRLIYYSQIVNDFQKGDIAEGYSVSREKKESFPLTVTSAQKNPTAFYLCASSIYWGPSEQFFGPGTRLTVL.

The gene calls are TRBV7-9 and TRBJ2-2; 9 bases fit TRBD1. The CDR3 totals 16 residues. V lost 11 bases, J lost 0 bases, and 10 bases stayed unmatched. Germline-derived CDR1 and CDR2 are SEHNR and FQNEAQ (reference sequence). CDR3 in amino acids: CADEWGQGTNTGELFF. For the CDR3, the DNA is TGTGCCGACGAATGGGGACAGGGAACGAACACCGGGGAGCTGTTTTTT.

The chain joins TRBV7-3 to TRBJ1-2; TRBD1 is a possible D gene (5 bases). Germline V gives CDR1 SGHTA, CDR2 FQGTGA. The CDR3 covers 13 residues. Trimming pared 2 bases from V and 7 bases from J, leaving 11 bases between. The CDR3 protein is CASSLFREGGYTF. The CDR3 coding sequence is TGTGCCAGCAGCTTATTCAGGGAGGGTGGCTACACCTTC.

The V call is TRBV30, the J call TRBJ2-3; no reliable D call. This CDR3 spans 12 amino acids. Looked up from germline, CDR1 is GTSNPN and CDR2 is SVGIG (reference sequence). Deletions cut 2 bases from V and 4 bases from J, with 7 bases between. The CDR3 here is CAWSSPADTQYF. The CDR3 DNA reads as TGTGCCTGGAGTTCCCCAGCAGATACGCAGTATTTT.

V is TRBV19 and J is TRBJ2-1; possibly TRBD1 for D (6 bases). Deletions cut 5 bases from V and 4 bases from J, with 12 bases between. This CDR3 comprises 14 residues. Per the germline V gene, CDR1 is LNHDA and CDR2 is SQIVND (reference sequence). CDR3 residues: CASSRRDTYNEQFF. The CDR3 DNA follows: TGTGCCAGTAGTCGCCGGGACACTTACAATGAGCAGTTCTTC.

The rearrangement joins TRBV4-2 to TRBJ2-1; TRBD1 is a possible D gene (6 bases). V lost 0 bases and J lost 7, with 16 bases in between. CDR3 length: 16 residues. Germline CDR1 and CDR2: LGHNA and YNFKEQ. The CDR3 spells CASSQDGIGGKNEQFF. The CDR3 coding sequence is TGTGCCAGCAGCCAAGATGGGATAGGGGGAAAGAATGAGCAGTTCTTC.

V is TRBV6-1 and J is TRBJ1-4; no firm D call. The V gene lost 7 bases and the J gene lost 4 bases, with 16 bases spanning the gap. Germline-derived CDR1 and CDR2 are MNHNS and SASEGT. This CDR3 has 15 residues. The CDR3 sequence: CASTRTQVINEKLFF. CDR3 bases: TGTGCCAGCACGAGAACTCAGGTGATTAATGAAAAACTGTTTTTT.

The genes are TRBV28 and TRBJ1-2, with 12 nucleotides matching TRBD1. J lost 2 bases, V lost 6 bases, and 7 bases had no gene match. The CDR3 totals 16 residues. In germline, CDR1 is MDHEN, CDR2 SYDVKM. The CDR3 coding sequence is TGTGCCAGCAGGCCGGGACAGGGGGCGCGCAACTATGGCTACACCTTC. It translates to CASRPGQGARNYGYTF.

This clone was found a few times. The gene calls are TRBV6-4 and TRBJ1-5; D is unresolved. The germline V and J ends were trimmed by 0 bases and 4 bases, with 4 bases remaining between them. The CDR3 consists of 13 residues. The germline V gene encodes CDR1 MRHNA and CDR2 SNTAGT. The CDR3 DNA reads TGTGCCAGCAGTGACTCGACAAATCAGCCCCAGCATTTT. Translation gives CASSDSTNQPQHF.